This entry describes one T cell receptor beta chain. The CDR3 runs to 16 residues. The junction had 12 bases not matched to a gene; V was cut back by 7 bases and J by 5 bases. CDR1 is SGHDN and CDR2 is FVKESK in the germline V gene. The sample belongs to a study of shared clonotypes between healthy human individuals. Donation came from healthy HIV-negative adults that had no recent acute infections or vaccinations. TCRdb's copy holds only in-frame clones and misses some; the assay was immunoSEQ multiplex PCR. The sample has about half a million clones, about 85% seen once. Material: PBMCs. This receptor was identified in a woman aged 40 to 50 in good health. Some clones in this sample may be carry-over from other donors' samples. This chain connects TRBV14 to TRBJ2-3, with 10 nucleotides matching TRBD2. The CDR3 protein is CASTQAAGGPIDTQYF. In DNA form, the CDR3 reads TGTGCCAGCACCCAGGCAGCGGGAGGGCCAATAGATACGCAGTATTTT. Based on the CDR3 plus reference TRBV14 and TRBJ2-3, the full variable domain is EAGVTQFPSHSVIEKGQTVTLRCDPISGHDNLYWYRRVMGKEIKFLLHFVKESKQDESGMPNNRFLAERTGGTYSTLKVQPAELEDSGVYFCASTQAAGGPIDTQYFGPGTRLTVL.